The clone carrying this T cell receptor (beta chain) was seen a handful of times. Germline loops: CDR1 SNHLY, CDR2 FYNNEI. With 2 bases clipped from V and 8 bases from J, the junction kept 4 bases outside the gene matches. The CDR3 is 14 amino acids. A multiplex PCR was run with 60 Vbeta primers and 13 Jbeta primers. Only in-frame clones appear in the TCRdb table, and some are missing; sequencing was by immunoSEQ multiplex PCR. The sample includes under 200,000 clones, over 70% of them seen just once. The data were taken from a study of cytomegalovirus exposure and HLA in healthy donors. Sequencing used PBMCs. This receptor was identified in a female donor in good health and CMV-seronegative. The V and J genes are TRBV2 and TRBJ2-3; 10 bases are shared with TRBD2. The CDR3 nucleotides read TGTGCCAGCAGTGAAAAAGCGGGGGGGTTTACGCAGTATTTT. Its translation: CASSEKAGGFTQYF.